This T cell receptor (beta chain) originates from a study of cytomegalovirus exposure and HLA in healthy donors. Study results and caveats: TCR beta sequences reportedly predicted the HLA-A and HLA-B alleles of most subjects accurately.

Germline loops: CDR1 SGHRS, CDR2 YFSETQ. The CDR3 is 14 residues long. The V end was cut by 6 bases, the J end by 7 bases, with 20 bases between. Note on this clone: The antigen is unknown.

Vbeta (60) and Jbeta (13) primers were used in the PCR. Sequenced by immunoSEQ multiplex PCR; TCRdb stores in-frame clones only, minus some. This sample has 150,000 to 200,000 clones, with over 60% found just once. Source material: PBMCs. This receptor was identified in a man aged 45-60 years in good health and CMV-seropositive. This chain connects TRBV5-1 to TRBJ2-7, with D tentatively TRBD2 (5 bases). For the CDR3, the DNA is TGCGCCAGCAAAGAGATAAAGATTGGAGGAGAGCAGTACTTC. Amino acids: CASKEIKIGGEQYF.